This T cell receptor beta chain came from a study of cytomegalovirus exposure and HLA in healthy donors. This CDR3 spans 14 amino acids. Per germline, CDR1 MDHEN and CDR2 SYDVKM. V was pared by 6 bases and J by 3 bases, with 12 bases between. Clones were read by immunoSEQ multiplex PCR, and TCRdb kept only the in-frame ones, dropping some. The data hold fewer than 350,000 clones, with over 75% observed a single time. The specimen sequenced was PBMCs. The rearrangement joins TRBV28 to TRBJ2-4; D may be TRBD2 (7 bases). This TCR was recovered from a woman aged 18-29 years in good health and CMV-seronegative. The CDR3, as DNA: TGTGCCAGCAGGGGGGGGCAGGGCAAAAACATTCAGTACTTC. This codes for CASRGGQGKNIQYF. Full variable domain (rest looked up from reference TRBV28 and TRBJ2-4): DVKVTQSSRYLVKRTGEKVFLECVQDMDHENMFWYRQDPGLGLRLIYFSYDVKMKEKGDIPEGYSVSREKKERFSLILESASTNQTSMYLCASRGGQGKNIQYFGAGTRLSVL.